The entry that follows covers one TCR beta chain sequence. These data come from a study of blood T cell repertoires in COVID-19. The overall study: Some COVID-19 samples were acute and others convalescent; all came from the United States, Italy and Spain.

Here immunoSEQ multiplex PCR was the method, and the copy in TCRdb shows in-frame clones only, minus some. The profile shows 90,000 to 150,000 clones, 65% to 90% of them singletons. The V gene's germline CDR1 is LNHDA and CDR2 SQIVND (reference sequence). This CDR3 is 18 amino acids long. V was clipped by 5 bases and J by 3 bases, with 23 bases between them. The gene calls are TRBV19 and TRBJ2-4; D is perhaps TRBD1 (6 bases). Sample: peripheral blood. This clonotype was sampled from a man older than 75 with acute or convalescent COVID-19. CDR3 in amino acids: CASSPGHQADPYKNIQYF. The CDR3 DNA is TGTGCCAGTAGTCCGGGACACCAAGCCGACCCTTACAAAAACATTCAGTACTTC.